This entry lists 9 T cell receptor beta chains sequenced from one sample in a study of T cells after yellow fever vaccination. TCRdb redid the calling of the 5' RACE reads with MiXCR, one entry per CDR3 protein. This sample has about 240,000 distinct CDR3 sequences, with approximately 3.8% found just once. This sample comprised PBMCs, obtained 15 days after the yellow fever booster vaccination. These receptors were taken from a man aged 18 to 29 who received the YFV17D yellow fever vaccine.

The table lists this clonotype with many counts. The genes are TRBV5-6 and TRBJ2-5, with 9 bases aligning to TRBD1. Germline CDR1 and CDR2: SGHDT and YYEEEE. The V gene end was trimmed by 3 bases and the J gene end by 4 bases; junction bases not matched to a gene: 19. The CDR3 has 19 amino acids. In DNA form, the CDR3 reads TGTGCCAGCAGCTACCGCCGGGGACAGGGATTCGAATGGATAGAGACCCAGTACTTC. Encoded protein: CASSYRRGQGFEWIETQYF.

This clonotype showed up many times. The chain combines TRBV5-1 with TRBJ1-1; possible D gene TRBD1, 5 bases. Germline loops: CDR1 SGHRS, CDR2 YFSETQ. CDR3 size: 13 residues. V lost 4 bases to trimming and J lost 4 bases, with 11 bases between them. CDR3 DNA: TGCGCCAGCAGCGTGGCCGGGGGCACTGAAGCTTTCTTT. Protein sequence: CASSVAGGTEAFF.

This clonotype was seen repeatedly, ten times or more. The genes are TRBV24-1 and TRBJ1-1; unclear D gene. The CDR3 has 14 residues. Between the trimmed V and J ends, which lost 0 bases and 4 bases, there was a span of 8 bases. Germline lookup yields CDR1 KGHDR and CDR2 SFDVKD. This chain's CDR3 is CATSDLRWGTEAFF. The CDR3 DNA sequence: TGTGCCACCAGTGATTTGCGGTGGGGCACTGAAGCTTTCTTT.

In its sample, this clonotype was seen many times. The chain links TRBV5-6 to TRBJ2-7, with D unresolved. The CDR3 spans 13 residues. V was trimmed by 1 base and J by 8 bases, leaving 13 bases between them. Germline V gene lookup returns CDR1 SGHDT and CDR2 YYEEEE. CDR3 amino acids: CASSLLAGGKQYV. For the CDR3, the DNA is TGTGCCAGCAGCTTGCTGGCAGGCGGTAAGCAGTACGTC.

Many counts were recorded for this clonotype. The chain has TRBV4-2 and TRBJ2-1; D remains unclear. The V gene's germline CDR1 is LGHNA and CDR2 YNFKEQ. The CDR3 runs 12 residues. Trimming took 1 base from V and 12 from J, leaving 10 bases between them. CDR3 DNA sequence: TGTGCCAGCAGCCAAGTGCGCTCGAGGCAGTTCTTC. Translation: CASSQVRSRQFF.

The chain links TRBV30 to TRBJ1-2; D is undetermined. From germline, CDR1 is GTSNPN and CDR2 SVGIG (reference sequence). This CDR3 has 12 residues. With 1 base removed from V and 7 bases from J, the gap between germline ends came to 10 bases. The CDR3 DNA reads as TGTGCCTGGAGTGCACGGGCTAGTGGCTACACCTTC. Protein: CAWSARASGYTF.

This clonotype was seen ten or more times. This chain links TRBV7-2 with TRBJ2-7; D perhaps matches TRBD1 (6 bases). This CDR3 has 12 amino acids. Trimming left V 5 bases short and J 4 bases short, with 9 bases between. Germline V lookup: CDR1 SGHTA, CDR2 FQGNSA. CDR3 protein: CASSPDRYEQYV. DNA for the CDR3: TGTGCCAGCAGCCCCGACAGGTACGAGCAGTACGTC.

This clonotype has ten or more counts. The V gene is TRBV5-1, the J gene TRBJ1-5; a weak D match, TRBD1 (5 bases). The CDR3 spans 13 residues. V shed 4 bases and J shed 6 bases, with 11 bases lying between them. Germline CDR1 and CDR2: SGHRS and YFSETQ. For the CDR3, the DNA is TGCGCCAGCAGCGGGGACCCCAGTCAGCCCCAGCATTTT. It translates to CASSGDPSQPQHF.

This clonotype was counted many times. This chain joins TRBV6-5 and TRBJ1-4; the D is unclear. Trimming shortened V by 10 bases and J by 0 bases, and 12 bases separated the two germline ends. Germline V gene lookup returns CDR1 MNHEY and CDR2 SVGAGI. The CDR3 spans 14 residues. The CDR3 DNA is TGTGCCACCATGGGCAGCGCAACTAATGAAAAACTGTTTTTT. This translates into CATMGSATNEKLFF.